A selection of T cell receptor beta chains follows, all from one sample in a study of blood T cells in healthy people across ages. TCRdb itself ran the 5' RACE reads through MiXCR, one entry per CDR3 protein. The sample holds over 750,000 distinct CDR3 sequences, around a quarter seen once. The data also belong to a second study, concerning T cells of mothers and their children.

Sequencing was carried out using blood. These receptors were obtained from a boy aged 10-17 years in good health. CDR3s include the opening cysteine and the closing phenylalanine or tryptophan. A D gene is named only where the DNA matches it firmly. Size tells how often a clone was seen (once, few, many) or the class of an expanded clone, and some rows leave it out.

TGCGCCAGCAGCTTGGACTGGCCGGGGACTAGTGGGCAAGAGACCCAGTACTTC,CASSLDWPGTSGQETQYF,TRBD2,TRBJ2-5,few,TRBV5-1
TGTGCCAGCAGGGGGACTAGCGGGGCTTACGAGCAGTACTTC,CASRGTSGAYEQYF,TRBD2,TRBJ2-7,NA,TRBV6-5
TGCAGTGCTAGAGACGAGGGACGGGAGCAGTACTTC,CSARDEGREQYF,NA,TRBJ2-7,few,TRBV20-1
TGCAGTGCTAGAGATCTCGGGGGGGCCGGGGAGCTGTTTTTT,CSARDLGGAGELFF,TRBD2,TRBJ2-2,NA,TRBV20-1
TGTGCCAGCAAAACCGGGACAGGGATCGACAATGAGCAGTTCTTC,CASKTGTGIDNEQFF,TRBD1,TRBJ2-1,NA,TRBV28
TGTGCCAGCAGCTTGTATGAGGAGCTGTTTTTT,CASSLYEELFF,NA,TRBJ2-2,NA,TRBV7-2
TGTGCCAGCAGTTCGGGACAGGGGTACTCTGAAGCTTTCTTT,CASSSGQGYSEAFF,TRBD1,TRBJ1-1,NA,TRBV28
TGTGCCAGCAGCTTAGCGGGAAGCGTCAATGAGCAGTTCTTC,CASSLAGSVNEQFF,NA,TRBJ2-1,few,TRBV7-3
TGTGCCAGTTCCCGGGACACTCTTCAGGGAGCTTTCTTT,CASSRDTLQGAFF,NA,TRBJ1-1,few,TRBV19
TGTGCCAGCAGGGGGGCGGGAGGGAGGTACGAGCAGTACTTC,CASRGAGGRYEQYF,TRBD2,TRBJ2-7,few,TRBV6-6
TGTGCCAGCAGTTACTCGGTAGAAGACACAGATACGCAGTATTTT,CASSYSVEDTDTQYF,NA,TRBJ2-3,few,TRBV6-2/TRBV6-3
TGTGCCAGCAGCTCAAGACTAGCGGGAGGTTACAATGAGCAGTTCTTC,CASSSRLAGGYNEQFF,TRBD2,TRBJ2-1,many,TRBV7-3
TGTGCCAGCAGCGCAGGGGCCGGCGGGAGCTACGAGCAGTACTTC,CASSAGAGGSYEQYF,NA,TRBJ2-7,few,TRBV7-2
TGTGCCAGCAGCTTAGGGCTAAGAGTGGCCCAGTACTTC,CASSLGLRVAQYF,NA,TRBJ2-5,once,TRBV7-2
TGTGCCAGCATCCCCAGCGGGAGGGCCTACAATGAGCAGTTCTTC,CASIPSGRAYNEQFF,TRBD2,TRBJ2-1,NA,TRBV11-2
TGTGCCAGCAGCTTAGCTCCCAGGGGAAACATTCAGTACTTC,CASSLAPRGNIQYF,NA,TRBJ2-4,NA,TRBV7-9
TGTGCCAGCAGAGGGCTGCTGAATGAAAAACTGTTTTTT,CASRGLLNEKLFF,NA,TRBJ1-4,few,TRBV27
TGTGCCAGCAGCTTAAGGAATGCCAATAACTACGAGCAGTACTTC,CASSLRNANNYEQYF,NA,TRBJ2-7,NA,TRBV7-8
TGTGCCAGCAGTGGGGGGAAGAACACCGGGGAGCTGTTTTTT,CASSGGKNTGELFF,NA,TRBJ2-2,NA,TRBV12-3/TRBV12-4
TGTGCCACCAGTGATTCGGGGAAAGGGCCTGGAAACACCATATATTTT,CATSDSGKGPGNTIYF,NA,TRBJ1-3,few,TRBV24-1
TGTGCCAGCAGTCTCCTCGGGATCGCTCAGGGAACTGAAGCTTTCTTT,CASSLLGIAQGTEAFF,NA,TRBJ1-1,few,TRBV12-3/TRBV12-4
TGCAGTGCTAGAGAGGGTGAAGGAATCTACAATGAGCAGTTCTTC,CSAREGEGIYNEQFF,NA,TRBJ2-1,NA,TRBV20-1
TGCGCCAGCAGCCAAGAACCGGGACTAGCGGGAGACGAGCAGTACTTC,CASSQEPGLAGDEQYF,TRBD2,TRBJ2-7,NA,TRBV4-1
TGTGCCAGCAGCGTCCCCGCTAGCGGGGCGCGCTCCTACAATGAGCAGTTCTTC,CASSVPASGARSYNEQFF,TRBD2,TRBJ2-1,NA,TRBV9
TGTGCCAGCAACATACAGGGAGACCAAGAGACCCAGTACTTC,CASNIQGDQETQYF,NA,TRBJ2-5,NA,TRBV7-8
TGTGCCAGCAGCGAGCAGACAGGGAGAACATTCTATGGCTACACCTTC,CASSEQTGRTFYGYTF,TRBD1,TRBJ1-2,NA,TRBV7-2
TGTGCCAGCAGTTACTTCGGCGGGGGGGCACAAGAGACCCAGTACTTC,CASSYFGGGAQETQYF,TRBD2,TRBJ2-5,NA,TRBV6-2/TRBV6-3
TGCAGCGTCGGGCTACGGGAAGGGTCACCCCTCCACTTT,CSVGLREGSPLHF,NA,TRBJ1-6,few,TRBV29-1
TGTGCCAGCAAACGGGGCGGGACGGAGACCCAGTACTTC,CASKRGGTETQYF,NA,TRBJ2-5,NA,TRBV6-1
TGCAGTGCTAGAGATCTCAGGGGCCTAAGGGTAGAGACCCAGTACTTC,CSARDLRGLRVETQYF,NA,TRBJ2-5,NA,TRBV20-1
TGTGCCAGCAGTTACTTCCAAGGCAGCACTGAAGCTTTCTTT,CASSYFQGSTEAFF,NA,TRBJ1-1,few,TRBV6-5
TGTGCCAGCTCGCAGACAGGGGGCATCCACAATGAGCAGTTCTTC,CASSQTGGIHNEQFF,TRBD1,TRBJ2-1,NA,TRBV18
TGTGCCAGCAGTTATCTCTTTCGCGAGGAGCAGTTCTTC,CASSYLFREEQFF,NA,TRBJ2-1,once,TRBV6-2/TRBV6-3
TGTGCCAGCAGTTCCGATCGACAGGGCGGGACCCAGTACTTC,CASSSDRQGGTQYF,TRBD1,TRBJ2-5,NA,TRBV12-3/TRBV12-4
TGTGCCAGCAGCCGTATCGGGGAGCTGTTTTTT,CASSRIGELFF,NA,TRBJ2-2,few,TRBV3-1
TGTGCCAGCAGCCTAGAGGGCGGGGGTACCTACGAGCAGTATTTC,CASSLEGGGTYEQYF,TRBD2,TRBJ2-7,NA,TRBV7-2
TGCAGTGCTAGGGGGAGTAGCGGGAGGGAGCAGTACTTC,CSARGSSGREQYF,TRBD2,TRBJ2-7,NA,TRBV20-1
TGTGCCAGCAGCCAACCGGTGGACCAAGAGACCCAGTACTTC,CASSQPVDQETQYF,NA,TRBJ2-5,NA,TRBV4-2
TGTGCCAGCAGCCAAGAAGTCAGCTCCTACGAGCAGTACTTC,CASSQEVSSYEQYF,NA,TRBJ2-7,NA,TRBV4-2
TGTGCCAGCACCCTGGCGGACAGCGGGACCGGGGAGCTGTTTTTT,CASTLADSGTGELFF,NA,TRBJ2-2,NA,TRBV6-1
TGCAGCACATGGGACCGAGACACCGGGGAGCTGTTTTTT,CSTWDRDTGELFF,NA,TRBJ2-2,few,TRBV29-1
TGCAGCGTTGAAGGCGGCTTCGGCGGGGAGCTGTTTTTT,CSVEGGFGGELFF,NA,TRBJ2-2,few,TRBV29-1
TGTGCCAGCAGCCAAGGACGTCGGGAGGGCCGGACCGGGGAGCTGTTTTTT,CASSQGRREGRTGELFF,TRBD2,TRBJ2-2,NA,TRBV3-1
TGCAGCGTTGATCGAGAATACCAAGAGACCCAGTACTTC,CSVDREYQETQYF,NA,TRBJ2-5,NA,TRBV29-1
TGTGCCAGCTACGCGGGAGGCCCCTACGAGCAGTACTTC,CASYAGGPYEQYF,TRBD2,TRBJ2-7,few,TRBV6-1
TGCAGTATGACCCGGGAGCCAAGAGGGTCCTACAATGAGCAGTTCTTC,CSMTREPRGSYNEQFF,NA,TRBJ2-1,NA,TRBV20-1
TGCAGTGCTAGAGACTTAGGGCAAGAGACCCAGTACTTC,CSARDLGQETQYF,NA,TRBJ2-5,NA,TRBV20-1
TGTGCCAGCAGCTTAGGGGTGGGGGGCGGCAATCAGCCCCAGCATTTT,CASSLGVGGGNQPQHF,NA,TRBJ1-5,NA,TRBV7-8
TGCGCCAGCAAAAGGGACAGCAAGACTCAAGAGACCCAGTACTTC,CASKRDSKTQETQYF,TRBD1,TRBJ2-5,few,TRBV5-1
TGTGCCAGCAGCGCTCTAGCGGGCGCCGGGGAGCTGTTTTTT,CASSALAGAGELFF,TRBD2,TRBJ2-2,few,TRBV3-1
TGTGCCACCAGCAGGCCTCCAGGGCGAAATGAGCAGTTCTTC,CATSRPPGRNEQFF,NA,TRBJ2-1,once,TRBV15
TGTGCCAGTAGTATTCGGTCTGGAAACACCATATATTTT,CASSIRSGNTIYF,NA,TRBJ1-3,few,TRBV19